This entry lists 26 T cell receptor beta chains sequenced from one sample in a study of CD8 T cells in Susac syndrome. Random hexamers were used to reverse transcribe an amount of roughly 0.45 to 1 ug RNA. TCRdb re-called the immunoSEQ multiplex PCR reads through MiXCR, storing one row per CDR3 protein. The data show about 180,000 distinct CDR3 sequences, with roughly 94% seen just once and 0.099% held by the top ten. The sequenced material came from CD4+ T cells from PBMCs. These receptors were collected from a human donor with Susac syndrome.

The chain couples TRBV5-6 to TRBJ2-7; possible D gene TRBD1, 6 bases. CDR3 length equals 14 residues. Trimming took 5 bases from V and 2 from J, leaving 14 bases between them. Germline values: CDR1 SGHDT, CDR2 YYEEEE. CDR3 sequence (DNA): TGTGCCAGCAGTTTAGGGGGTAAAGCCTACGAGCAGTACTTC. Its protein is CASSLGGKAYEQYF.

The rearrangement links TRBV10-3 to TRBJ2-1; 11 bases align to TRBD2. There are 15 residues in the CDR3. The germline V gene has CDR1 ENHRY and CDR2 SYGVKD. The trim removed 2 bases at V and 5 bases at J, leaving 2 bases unmatched. The CDR3 DNA sequence: TGTGCCATCAGTGAGGGGACTAGCGGCAACAATGAGCAGTTCTTC. This codes for CAISEGTSGNNEQFF.

The J gene is TRBJ1-1, the V gene TRBV6-1; possibly TRBD1 for D (5 bases). CDR3 size: 13 residues. V dropped 5 bases and J dropped 8 bases, with 15 bases sitting between them. Germline V CDR1 and CDR2: MNHNS, SASEGT. CDR3 amino acids: CASSSGTSGEAFF. Written as DNA, the CDR3 is TGTGCCAGCAGTTCCGGGACCTCAGGGGAAGCTTTCTTT.

The gene calls are TRBV4-1 and TRBJ1-4; no clear D gene. Trimming pared 5 bases from V and 0 bases from J, leaving 16 bases between. This CDR3 contains 17 residues. Germline CDR1 and CDR2: MGHRA and YSYEKL. DNA of the CDR3: TGCGCCAGCAGCACCCACCCCAGTCGGTCAACTAATGAAAAACTGTTTTTT. Protein sequence: CASSTHPSRSTNEKLFF.

The chain links TRBV20-1 to TRBJ2-5; D gene unclear. The V and J ends lost 0 bases and 5 bases respectively, with 7 bases between them. The V gene's germline CDR1 is DFQATT and CDR2 SNEGSKA (reference sequence). This CDR3 region has 12 residues. The CDR3 DNA sequence: TGCAGTGCTAGAGAAGCACGGGAGACCCAGTACTTC. Its protein is CSAREARETQYF.

The rearrangement joins TRBV6-6 to TRBJ1-2, with D unresolved. CDR3 length: 14 amino acids. Germline V gene data show CDR1 as MNHNY and CDR2 as SVGAGI (reference sequence). V lost 2 bases and J 5 bases, leaving 12 bases between the germline ends. The CDR3 protein is CASSYVAALYGYTF. CDR3 DNA: TGTGCCAGCAGTTACGTGGCAGCTCTTTATGGCTACACCTTC.

The V and J genes are TRBV5-6 and TRBJ1-2; TRBD1 agrees at 7 bases. The V segment lost 4 bases and the J segment 5 bases; nucleotides outside the gene matches: 8. Germline-derived CDR1 and CDR2 are SGHDT and YYEEEE. The CDR3 consists of 14 residues. CDR3 in DNA: TGTGCCAGCAGCCCCCGGGACAGTCGGTATGGCTACACCTTC. It is translated as CASSPRDSRYGYTF.

V usage is TRBV28 and J usage is TRBJ2-3; no clear D gene. Trimming removed 5 bases from V and 1 base from J, with 25 bases in between. The CDR3 loop spans 19 amino acids. Per the germline V gene, CDR1 is MDHEN and CDR2 is SYDVKM. The DNA of the CDR3 is TGTGCCAGCAGTCACCGCCTGGGCGCCCTAAGACCGCGCACAGATACGCAGTATTTT. Translating it yields CASSHRLGALRPRTDTQYF.

The chain uses TRBV2 and TRBJ1-2; D is unresolved. Trimming pared 3 bases from V and 2 bases from J, leaving 13 bases between. Germline-derived CDR1 and CDR2 are SNHLY and FYNNEI. The CDR3 covers 15 residues. The CDR3 bases are TGTGCCAGCAGTGATTTGTTGGTCGGGAACTATGGCTACACCTTC. Protein product: CASSDLLVGNYGYTF.

In its sample, this clonotype was seen a few times. The rearrangement joins TRBV9 to TRBJ1-4, with TRBD1 as a possible D gene (5 bases). CDR1 is SGDLS and CDR2 is YYNGEE in the germline V gene. This CDR3 is 14 amino acids long. Trimming removed 4 bases at V and 0 bases at J, with 7 bases between. The CDR3 region is CASSLTATNEKLFF. The CDR3 DNA sequence: TGTGCCAGCAGCTTGACAGCAACTAATGAAAAACTGTTTTTT.

This rearrangement joins TRBV5-1 to TRBJ1-2, with 8 bases identical to TRBD1. J was trimmed by 4 bases and V by 0 bases; bases with no gene match: 8. Germline V gene sequence: CDR1 SGHRS, CDR2 YFSETQ. The length of the CDR3 is 16 residues. The DNA for the CDR3 is TGCGCCAGCAGCTTGGGCCCAATCGACAGGGGCTATGGCTACACCTTC. It encodes CASSLGPIDRGYGYTF.

The chain employs TRBV27 and TRBJ1-5; no clear D gene. The CDR3 is 14 amino acids. V lost 6 bases to trimming and J lost 6 bases, with 15 bases between them. From germline, CDR1 is MNHEY and CDR2 SMNVEV (reference sequence). The CDR3 is CASSPSTGFQPQHF. The CDR3 nucleotides are TGTGCCAGCAGCCCCTCAACCGGGTTTCAGCCCCAGCATTTT.

In nucleotides, the CDR3 is TGTGCCAGCAGTTCACCGGGACTAGCGAATGAGCAGTTCTTC. This codes for CASSSPGLANEQFF. The genes are TRBV28 and TRBJ2-1; TRBD2 aligns across 10 bases. Trimming cost V 4 bases and J 7 bases; bases outside gene matches: 4. Germline V gene lookup returns CDR1 MDHEN and CDR2 SYDVKM. The CDR3 spans 14 residues.

The V call is TRBV4-3, the J call TRBJ2-7; 14 bases match TRBD2. The CDR3 spans 15 residues. V was pared by 3 bases and J by 5 bases, with 3 bases of the junction left unmatched. The germline V gene encodes CDR1 LGHNA and CDR2 YSLEER. This chain's CDR3 is CASSQGTSGSDEQYF. The DNA of the CDR3 is TGCGCCAGCAGCCAGGGGACTAGCGGGAGTGACGAGCAGTACTTC.

The chain joins TRBV20-1 to TRBJ2-1; D might be TRBD2 (6 bases). This CDR3 comprises 14 residues. CDR1 is DFQATT, CDR2 SNEGSKA, per germline (reference sequence). Between the trimmed V and J ends, which lost 6 bases and 1 base, there was a span of 13 bases. In nucleotides, the CDR3 is TGCAGTGCAGACCCGGGAGATTCCTACAATGAGCAGTTCTTC. As protein: CSADPGDSYNEQFF.

V and J are TRBV6-2 or TRBV6-3 and TRBJ2-7; D tentatively fits TRBD1 or TRBD2 (6 bases each). The CDR3 is made up of 12 amino acids. V dropped 6 bases and J dropped 3 bases, with 9 bases sitting between them. In germline, CDR1 is MNHEY, CDR2 SVGEGT. DNA of the CDR3: TGTGCCAGCAGACAGGGAGGCTACGAGCAGTACTTC. Its protein product is CASRQGGYEQYF.

CDR3 in DNA: TGTGCCAGCAGTTCTATATTAGCGGGAGCCAACACCGGGGAGCTGTTTTTT. Protein: CASSSILAGANTGELFF. V and J are TRBV28 and TRBJ2-2, with 9 bases matching TRBD2. The CDR3 loop spans 17 amino acids. With V trimmed by 4 bases and J by 2 bases, 8 bases remained unmatched. Germline loops: CDR1 MDHEN, CDR2 SYDVKM.

This sequence joins TRBV7-2 and TRBJ1-3; possibly TRBD1 for D (6 bases). The V and J ends lost 2 bases and 1 base respectively, with 9 bases between them. This CDR3 is 15 amino acids long. From germline, CDR1 is SGHTA and CDR2 FQGNSA. CDR3 residues: CASSLSGASGNTIYF. CDR3 DNA: TGTGCCAGCAGCTTATCGGGGGCGTCTGGAAACACCATATATTTT.

The V and J genes are TRBV20-1 and TRBJ2-3; TRBD2 matches at 9 bases. With V trimmed by 6 bases and J by 1 base, 8 bases remained unmatched. The CDR3 runs to 15 residues. Germline V gene lookup returns CDR1 DFQATT and CDR2 SNEGSKA (reference sequence). In DNA form, the CDR3 reads TGCAGTGCCTCTAAGCGGGGGGCGGGCACAGATACGCAGTATTTT. Its translation: CSASKRGAGTDTQYF.

The genes are TRBV7-9 and TRBJ2-7; possibly TRBD1 for D (5 bases). The CDR3 covers 14 residues. From germline, CDR1 is SEHNR and CDR2 FQNEAQ (reference sequence). V was cut by 4 bases and J by 5 bases, with 15 bases left in between. The CDR3 region is CASSSSSVRDEQYF. Here the CDR3 DNA reads TGTGCCAGCAGCTCAAGCAGCGTCAGGGACGAGCAGTACTTC.

In this sample, this clonotype turned up once. V usage is TRBV20-1 and J usage is TRBJ1-4, with D maybe TRBD1 (6 bases). V lost 3 bases and J lost 5, with 16 bases in between. This CDR3 contains 15 residues. Germline CDR1 reads DFQATT; CDR2 reads SNEGSKA (reference sequence). CDR3 loop: CSARDVIGQNEKLFF. The CDR3 DNA is TGCAGTGCTAGGGATGTTATCGGACAGAATGAAAAACTGTTTTTT.

The chain uses TRBV11-3 and TRBJ2-2; D is unresolved. CDR1 is SGHNT and CDR2 is YENEEA in the germline V gene. CDR3 length: 12 residues. Deletions cut 5 bases from V and 6 bases from J, with 7 bases between. The CDR3 region is CASSQQAGELFF. The CDR3 bases are TGTGCCAGCAGCCAGCAGGCCGGGGAGCTGTTTTTT. The full variable domain, with the rest looked up from reference TRBV11-3 and TRBJ2-2, is EAGVVQSPRYKIIEKKQPVAFWCNPISGHNTLYWYLQNLGQGPELLIRYENEEAVDDSQLPKDRFSAERLKGVDSTLKIQPAELGDSAVYLCASSQQAGELFFGEGSRLTVL.

V and J are TRBV6-5 and TRBJ1-5, with 7 bases identical to TRBD1. The CDR3 consists of 14 residues. The V gene's germline CDR1 is MNHEY and CDR2 SVGAGI. Losses at the gene ends were 4 bases for V and 6 bases for J; bases not matched to a gene: 6. CDR3 residues: CASSSAGGGQPQHF. CDR3 coding DNA: TGTGCCAGCAGTTCGGCAGGGGGTGGTCAGCCCCAGCATTTT.

The CDR3 sequence: CAISEMGYDNEQFF. Here the CDR3 DNA reads TGTGCCATCAGTGAGATGGGTTATGACAATGAGCAGTTCTTC. The chain employs TRBV10-3 and TRBJ2-1; D not certain. The CDR3 loop spans 14 amino acids. Germline CDR1 and CDR2: ENHRY and SYGVKD. V shed 2 bases and J shed 5 bases, with 10 bases lying between them.

The chain couples TRBV29-1 to TRBJ1-1; maybe TRBD1 (6 bases). Germline V gives CDR1 SQVTM, CDR2 ANQGSEA. With 2 bases removed from V and 4 bases from J, the gap between germline ends came to 8 bases. The CDR3 consists of 12 residues. In DNA, the CDR3 is TGCAGCGTTGAACAAGGGGGCACTGAAGCTTTCTTT. Translating gives CSVEQGGTEAFF.

V is TRBV20-1 and J is TRBJ2-7; 8 bases are a match to TRBD1. Germline V gives CDR1 DFQATT, CDR2 SNEGSKA (reference sequence). The junction had 4 bases not matched to a gene; V was cut back by 0 bases and J by 3 bases. This CDR3 contains 14 residues. CDR3 protein: CSARDQDRVYEQYF. The CDR3 bases are TGCAGTGCTAGAGATCAGGACAGGGTCTACGAGCAGTACTTC.